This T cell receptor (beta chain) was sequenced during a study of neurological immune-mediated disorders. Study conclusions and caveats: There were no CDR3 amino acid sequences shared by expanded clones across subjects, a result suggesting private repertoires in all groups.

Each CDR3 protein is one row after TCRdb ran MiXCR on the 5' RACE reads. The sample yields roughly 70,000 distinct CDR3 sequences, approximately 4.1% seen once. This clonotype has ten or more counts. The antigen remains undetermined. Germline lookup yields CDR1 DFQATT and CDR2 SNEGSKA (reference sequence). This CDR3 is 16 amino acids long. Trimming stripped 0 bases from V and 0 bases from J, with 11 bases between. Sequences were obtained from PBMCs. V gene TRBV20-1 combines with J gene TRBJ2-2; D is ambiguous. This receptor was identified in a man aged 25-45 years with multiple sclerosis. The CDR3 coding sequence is TGCAGTGCTAGAGATAGGCGCAGCTCGAACACCGGGGAGCTGTTTTTT. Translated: CSARDRRSSNTGELFF.